One sample yielded the 8 T cell receptor beta chains listed below, sequenced in a study of technical replicates of blood from a handful of donors. Some clones are missing from TCRdb's copy, which holds only in-frame ones; the method was immunoSEQ multiplex PCR. The table lists 40,000 to 60,000 clones, around nine tenths of them singletons. Sequenced input: PBMCs. These receptors were collected from a human donor in good health. Some clones in this sample may be carry-over from other donors' samples.

The genes are TRBV6-6 and TRBJ2-3; D might be TRBD1 (6 bases). The CDR3 has 14 amino acids. Germline V CDR1 and CDR2: MNHNY, SVGAGI (reference sequence). V was clipped by 5 bases and J by 4 bases, with 13 bases between them. The CDR3 DNA reads as TGTGCCAGCAGTAAACAGGGTTATTCAGATACGCAGTATTTT. It translates to CASSKQGYSDTQYF.

This clone was counted a few times. The chain has TRBV10-3 and TRBJ2-1; TRBD2 agrees at 7 bases. The CDR3 spans 16 residues. Germline V gives CDR1 ENHRY, CDR2 SYGVKD. Trimming removed 10 bases from V and 7 bases from J; junction bases left unmatched: 19. In DNA form, the CDR3 reads TGTGCCAACGCAGACGGCTGGGGGGAGGGCAGTAATGAGCAGTTCTTC. It specifies CANADGWGEGSNEQFF.

This chain connects TRBV4-3 to TRBJ2-7, with 7 bases aligning to TRBD1. J lost 3 bases, V lost 4 bases, and 6 bases had no gene match. This CDR3 spans 14 amino acids. The V gene's germline CDR1 is LGHNA and CDR2 YSLEER. CDR3 loop: CASSLRTGGYEQYF. The CDR3 coding sequence is TGCGCCAGCAGCCTCCGGACAGGAGGCTACGAGCAGTACTTC.

The chain employs TRBV18 and TRBJ1-3; no clear D. The V end was cut by 6 bases, the J end by 4 bases, with 13 bases between. This CDR3 has 14 amino acids. CDR1 and CDR2 (germline): KGHSH, LQKENI. The CDR3 spells CASSPVAPGNTIYF. For the CDR3, the DNA is TGTGCCAGCTCCCCGGTCGCCCCAGGAAACACCATATATTTT.

The gene calls are TRBV5-4 and TRBJ2-2, with D perhaps matching TRBD2 (7 bases). V was clipped by 1 base and J by 5 bases, with 15 bases between them. Germline V gene sequence: CDR1 SGHNT, CDR2 YYREEE (reference sequence). The CDR3 contains 16 residues. The CDR3 region is CASSLPGAGGTGELFF. CDR3 nucleotides: TGTGCCAGCAGCTTGCCGGGGGCCGGGGGGACCGGGGAGCTGTTTTTT.

The chain combines TRBV25-1 with TRBJ1-2; D is unresolved. Germline V gene lookup returns CDR1 MGHDK and CDR2 SYGVNS. Between the trimmed V and J ends, which lost 8 bases and 2 bases, there was a span of 6 bases. The CDR3 covers 11 residues. Here the CDR3 reads CASSGNYGYTF. For the CDR3, the DNA is TGTGCCAGCTCAGGAAACTATGGCTACACCTTC.

The chain carries TRBV30 and TRBJ2-7; tentative D call: TRBD2 (6 bases). The CDR3 contains 14 residues. With 0 bases removed from V and 0 bases from J, the gap between germline ends came to 9 bases. CDR1 and CDR2 from the germline V gene are GTSNPN and SVGIG (reference sequence). The CDR3 coding sequence is TGTGCCTGGAGTGTAGGAGGGAGCTCCTACGAGCAGTACTTC. Its protein product is CAWSVGGSSYEQYF. Variable domain in full (rest from reference TRBV30 and TRBJ2-7): SQTIHQWPATLVQPVGSPLSLECTVEGTSNPNLYWYRQAAGRGLQLLFYSVGIGQISSEVPQNLSASRPQDRQFILSSKKLLLSDSGFYLCAWSVGGSSYEQYFGPGTRLTVT.

The chain links TRBV18 to TRBJ2-7; TRBD2 might be the D (5 bases). The CDR3 contains 16 residues. Trimming pared 0 bases from V and 4 bases from J, leaving 16 bases between. The germline V gene has CDR1 KGHSH and CDR2 LQKENI. In DNA, the CDR3 is TGTGCCAGCTCACCACCTACGGACTCGGGTGGATACGAGCAGTACTTC. Protein: CASSPPTDSGGYEQYF.